This entry is about one T cell receptor beta chain. Authors' methods: Reference gene primer amplification gave nucleated cell count estimates. Generated by immunoSEQ multiplex PCR, the TCRdb table keeps only in-frame clones and is missing some. V and J calls and clone size are as listed in that table; D and trimming were resolved from the DNA. The sample holds over 200,000 clones, 80% to 95% seen once. Seattle's enrolled individuals joined amid active infection and were then monitored longitudinally. The data are from a study of blood T cell repertoires in COVID-19. Study summary: The United States, Italy and Spain were the sources of the acute and convalescent COVID-19 samples.

There are 15 residues in the CDR3. Germline CDR1 and CDR2: SEHNR and FQNEAQ (reference sequence). V lost 8 bases and J 3 bases, leaving 16 bases between the germline ends. The chain couples TRBV7-9 to TRBJ2-2, with D possibly being TRBD1 (6 bases). Sequenced sample: peripheral blood. This TCR came from a man aged 60 to 75 with COVID-19, enrolled during active disease. The CDR3 protein is CASVGQGPHTGELFF. The CDR3 nucleotides read TGTGCCAGCGTCGGGCAGGGGCCTCACACCGGGGAGCTGTTTTTT.